The rows below give T cell receptor beta chains drawn from one sample of a study of cytomegalovirus exposure and HLA in healthy donors. Method: immunoSEQ multiplex PCR; TCRdb's copy keeps in-frame clones and lacks some. The data show some 66,000 clones, more than 80% seen once. Sequencing was performed on PBMCs. The receptor source for this set is a woman under 40 in good health and CMV-seronegative. Each CDR3 is given without its conserved first and last residue.

>TRBV11-2|TRBJ1-2|14
ASSLGTGFANYGYT
>TRBV19|TRBJ2-1|10
ASTAEYNEQF
>TRBV6-5|TRBJ1-1|10
ASSERGAEAF
>TRBV11-2|TRBJ2-1|14
ASSLVYGGPLYEQF
>TRBV5-6|TRBJ1-2|12
ASSLVGDLNGYT
>TRBV11-3|TRBJ2-7|13
ASSLVPGNSYEQY
>TRBV4-3|TRBJ1-1|11
ASSQDRAEKAF
>TRBV11-2|TRBJ2-7|10
ASSFRGYEQY
>TRBV7-2|TRBJ1-2|14
ASSLDTGGGGYGYT
>TRBV5-1|TRBJ2-2|13
ASSLPPPSAGELF
>TRBV4-1|TRBJ1-2|13
ASSQDGGVGYGYT
>TRBV5-4|TRBJ2-3|12
ASRTGASTDTQY
>TRBV29-1|TRBJ2-1|14
SVDAFPGQGYNEQF
>TRBV6-6|TRBJ1-2|13
ASSYSPGGDYGYT
>TRBV19|TRBJ2-7|12
ASSIGQGAYEQY
>TRBV18|TRBJ2-1|15
ASSTSRAGGFYNEQF
>TRBV5-5|TRBJ2-7|12
ASKKTGVKDEQY
>TRBV11-3|TRBJ2-1|13
ASSLVGSAYNEQF
>TRBV6-1|TRBJ1-1|14
ASSEAGGRNVREAF
>TRBV2|TRBJ1-1|12
ASSEDSLNTEAF
>TRBV9|TRBJ2-1|13
ASSVATGSYNEQF
>TRBV7-9|TRBJ2-7|12
ASSLDGTGGEQY
>TRBV19|TRBJ2-3|15
ASSLGLSGGNTDTQY
>TRBV6-5|TRBJ1-2|11
ASRPQGNYGYT
>TRBV6-6|TRBJ2-7|12
ASSYGGGAGEQY
>TRBV7-2|TRBJ1-2|11
ARAQGIGYGYT
>TRBV9|TRBJ1-2|17
ASSVAKIEGRPGNYGYT
>TRBV7-9|TRBJ2-3|17
ASSLEGLAPYGGTDTQY
>TRBV28|TRBJ1-5|14
ASSFGVGTSNQPQH
>TRBV6-5|TRBJ1-6|13
ASSPTDSYNSPLH
>TRBV19|TRBJ1-2|13
ASSMPGQGASGYT
>TRBV25-1|TRBJ2-2|11
ASSDPNTGELF
>TRBV19|TRBJ1-1|12
ASRPKEYLVEAF
>TRBV30|TRBJ2-7|10
AWADRAYEQY
>TRBV7-2|TRBJ2-6|12
ASSERSGANVLT
>TRBV5-1|TRBJ2-3|15
ASSLGEGGPSTDTQY
>TRBV19|TRBJ1-5|11
ASSIDPDQPQH
>TRBV5-1|TRBJ1-1|12
ASSPLGGATEAF
>TRBV11-2|TRBJ2-3|15
ASSFWDRGKFGDTQY
>TRBV7-9|TRBJ2-1|15
ASSLRFSGGAYNEQF
>TRBV19|TRBJ2-1|10
ASSISNNEQF
>TRBV5-1|TRBJ1-4|12
ASRDGQGGEKLF
>TRBV29-1|TRBJ2-7|11
SVRGVLGGEQY
>TRBV5-4|TRBJ2-1|14
ASTPSRTRANNEQF
>TRBV9|TRBJ2-3|15
ASSVLGTGGTTDTQY
>TRBV7-9|TRBJ2-5|13
SSSSGTRVQETQY
>TRBV10-3|TRBJ2-1|11
AILAGVYNEQF
>TRBV19|TRBJ1-1|13
ASSISWAQNTEAF
>TRBV29-1|TRBJ2-7|11
SVGQGSSYEQY
>TRBV6-6|TRBJ2-3|14
ASSTGWDRGKGTQY
>TRBV5-4|TRBJ2-3|12
ASPSAGGGDTQY
>TRBV5-1|TRBJ2-7|14
ASSPELGQGRSEQY
>TRBV7-7|TRBJ2-7|12
ASRPGQGAYEQY